This T cell receptor beta chain was found in a study of T cells in Graves' hyperthyroidism and ophthalmopathy. TCR beta CDR3 sequences were amplified from RNA transcripts. The study used the HTBI primer set for a first-round RT-PCR of the TCR CDR3. TCRdb called the multiplex PCR reads again in MiXCR, with one record for every CDR3 protein. The profile covers fewer than 600,000 distinct CDR3 sequences, with over 13% appearing a single time and about 17% taken by the ten largest. Isolation of PBMCs was performed on about 10 ml fresh peripheral blood. Germline-derived CDR1 and CDR2 are SGHRS and YFSETQ. The CDR3 is 14 residues long. V was cut by 0 bases and J by 5 bases, with 9 bases left in between. This clonotype was seen only a few times.

The source is a woman in her late teens or twenties with Graves' hyperthyroidism. The chain carries TRBV5-1 and TRBJ2-1; no definite D call. Sequenced input: blood. Written as DNA, the CDR3 is TGCGCCAGCAGCTTGGCGTACGCTCACAATGAGCAGTTCTTC. Protein product: CASSLAYAHNEQFF.